Included here is one TCR beta chain sequence, with context. This entry is derived from a study of T cell changes during pregnancy in multiple sclerosis. Clones were read by immunoSEQ multiplex PCR, and TCRdb kept only the in-frame ones, dropping some. The table includes around 100,000 clones, more than 85% detected once. The TCR was taken from a female donor with multiple sclerosis, enrolled in a pregnancy study. The sequencing here drew on peripheral blood, taken in the second trimester of pregnancy.

The CDR3 DNA follows: TGTGCCAGCTCACCAATTAATCAAGAGACCCAGTACTTC. Protein product: CASSPINQETQYF. V gene TRBV18 combines with J gene TRBJ2-5; D unresolved. This CDR3 contains 13 residues. Trimming removed 2 bases from V and 2 bases from J, with 6 bases in between. Germline assignment: CDR1 KGHSH and CDR2 LQKENI.